Given below is one T cell receptor (beta chain) in context. The antigen remains unidentified. Per germline, CDR1 ENHRY and CDR2 SYGVKD. The V gene lost 3 bases and the J gene lost 0 bases, with 17 bases spanning the gap. This CDR3 region has 17 residues. The data derive from a study of cytomegalovirus exposure and HLA in healthy donors. Whole-study findings and limits: In a later analysis, V- and J-gene trimming of beta chains associated with a DCLRE1C missense variant, replicated independently.

Likely unrecorded immune exposures existed in these nominally healthy donors. The PCR employed 60 Vbeta primers together with 13 Jbeta primers. Here immunoSEQ multiplex PCR was the method, and the copy in TCRdb shows in-frame clones only, minus some. Here the sample spans about 97,000 clones, 85% being singletons. This receptor was obtained from a man aged 25 to 40 in good health and CMV-seronegative. The chain couples TRBV10-3 to TRBJ1-1; D possibly corresponds to TRBD1 (5 bases). Sequences were obtained from PBMCs. The chain's CDR3 is CAISEKKPQGMNTEAFF. CDR3 DNA sequence: TGTGCCATCAGTGAAAAAAAACCCCAGGGCATGAACACTGAAGCTTTCTTT.